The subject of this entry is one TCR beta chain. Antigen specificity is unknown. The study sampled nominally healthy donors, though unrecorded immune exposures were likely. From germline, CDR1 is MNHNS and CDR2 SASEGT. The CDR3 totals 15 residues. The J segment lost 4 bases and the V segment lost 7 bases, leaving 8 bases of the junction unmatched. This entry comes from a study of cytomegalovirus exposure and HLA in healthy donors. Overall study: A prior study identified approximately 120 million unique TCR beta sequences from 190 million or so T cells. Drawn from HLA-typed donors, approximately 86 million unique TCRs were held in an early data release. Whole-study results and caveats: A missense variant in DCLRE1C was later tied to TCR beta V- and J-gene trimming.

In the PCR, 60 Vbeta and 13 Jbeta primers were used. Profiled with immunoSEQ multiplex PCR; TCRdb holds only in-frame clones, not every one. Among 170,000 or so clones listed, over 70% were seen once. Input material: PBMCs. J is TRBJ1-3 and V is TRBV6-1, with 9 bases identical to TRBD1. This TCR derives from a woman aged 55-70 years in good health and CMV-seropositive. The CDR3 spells CASKPGQGSGNTIYF. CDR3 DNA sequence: TGTGCCAGCAAGCCGGGACAGGGATCCGGAAACACCATATATTTT.